The 23 T cell receptor beta chains given below trace back to one sample, sequenced in a study of T cell responses to AZD1222 COVID-19 vaccine. The repertoire was sequenced with immunoSEQ multiplex PCR; TCRdb's copy has only in-frame clones and lacks some. The table lists about 92,000 clones, roughly 91% of them singletons, with over 20% in the top ten. The sample was peripheral blood, taken on day 0 of AZD1222 vaccination. These receptors all stem from an adult in good health.

V usage is TRBV9 and J usage is TRBJ2-3; no reliable D call. Between the trimmed V and J ends, which lost 3 bases and 7 bases, there was a span of 3 bases. Germline values: CDR1 SGDLS, CDR2 YYNGEE. This CDR3 is 10 amino acids long. This CDR3 reads CASSANTQYF. CDR3 sequence (DNA): TGTGCCAGCAGCGCAAATACGCAGTATTTT.

The genes are TRBV11-3 and TRBJ2-2, with 9 nucleotides matching TRBD1. V gave up 3 bases and J gave up 7 bases; unmatched junction bases: 12. This CDR3 comprises 17 residues. Germline values: CDR1 SGHNT, CDR2 YENEEA. The CDR3 here is CASSFRRVQGADGELFF. Written as DNA, the CDR3 is TGTGCCAGCAGCTTCCGGAGGGTACAGGGGGCGGACGGGGAGCTGTTTTTT.

V is TRBV2 and J is TRBJ2-5; 9 nucleotides match TRBD1. The V segment lost 5 bases and the J segment 5 bases; nucleotides outside the gene matches: 6. Germline loops: CDR1 SNHLY, CDR2 FYNNEI. The CDR3 sequence is 14 residues long. The CDR3 DNA follows: TGTGCCAGCAGTTCGGGACAGGGTACCGAGACCCAGTACTTC. It is translated as CASSSGQGTETQYF. The full variable domain, with the rest looked up from reference TRBV2 and TRBJ2-5, is EPEVTQTPSHQVTQMGQEVILRCVPISNHLYFYWYRQILGQKVEFLVSFYNNEISEKSEIFDDQFSVERPDGSNFTLKIRSTKLEDSAMYFCASSSGQGTETQYFGPGTRLLVL.

The CDR3 is CAWSRGTHGYTF. CDR3 DNA: TGTGCCTGGAGCAGGGGAACCCATGGCTACACCTTC. The chain links TRBV30 to TRBJ1-2; D is possibly TRBD1 (6 bases). Germline CDR1 and CDR2: GTSNPN and SVGIG (reference sequence). The CDR3 loop spans 12 amino acids. The V and J ends lost 3 bases and 6 bases respectively, with 11 bases between them. The entire variable domain, with the rest obtained from reference TRBV30 and TRBJ1-2, is as follows: SQTIHQWPATLVQPVGSPLSLECTVEGTSNPNLYWYRQAAGRGLQLLFYSVGIGQISSEVPQNLSASRPQDRQFILSSKKLLLSDSGFYLCAWSRGTHGYTFGSGTRLTVV.

The chain recombines TRBV7-8 with TRBJ1-5; TRBD1 is a possible D gene (6 bases). This CDR3 spans 17 amino acids. Germline V gene lookup returns CDR1 SGHVS and CDR2 FQNEAQ. Trimming took off 5 bases at V and 5 bases at J, with 22 bases between the two ends. This CDR3 reads CASSLSVTGLADQPQHF. The DNA for the CDR3 is TGTGCCAGCAGCCTCTCCGTCACAGGGCTAGCAGATCAGCCCCAGCATTTT.

V and J are TRBV9 and TRBJ2-6; 11 bases agree with TRBD1. The CDR3 runs to 18 residues. Trimming removed 3 bases from V and 4 bases from J; junction bases left unmatched: 9. Germline values: CDR1 SGDLS, CDR2 YYNGEE. The CDR3 region is CASSAKDRGLVGANVLTF. CDR3 nucleotides: TGTGCCAGCAGCGCCAAGGACAGGGGGCTCGTCGGGGCCAACGTCCTGACTTTC. The variable domain in full, completed from reference TRBV9 and TRBJ2-6, reads DSGVTQTPKHLITATGQRVTLRCSPRSGDLSVYWYQQSLDQGLQFLIQYYNGEERAKGNILERFSAQQFPDLHSELNLSSLELGDSALYFCASSAKDRGLVGANVLTFGAGSRLTVL.

The chain employs TRBV29-1 and TRBJ1-2; maybe TRBD1 (5 bases). The V end lost 4 bases, the J end lost 2 bases, and 8 bases lay between the germline ends. The germline V gene encodes CDR1 SQVTM and CDR2 ANQGSEA. The length of the CDR3 is 12 residues. CDR3 nucleotide sequence: TGCAGCGTTGCCGGGACCAACTATGGCTACACCTTC. Translated: CSVAGTNYGYTF.

The rearrangement links TRBV12-3 or TRBV12-4 to TRBJ1-2, with D hard to call. The CDR3 is 12 amino acids. Trimming stripped 3 bases from V and 10 bases from J, with 12 bases between. CDR3 coding DNA: TGTGCCAGCAGTTTTATCGACGGGATCTACACCTTC. Amino acids: CASSFIDGIYTF.

This chain links TRBV5-4 with TRBJ1-1; no definite D call. Germline V gene data show CDR1 as SGHNT and CDR2 as YYREEE (reference sequence). Trimming removed 5 bases from V and 4 bases from J, with 18 bases in between. The CDR3 is 15 amino acids. CDR3 nucleotide sequence: TGTGCCAGCAGAAGTGACCGTGGTTGGGGCACTGAAGCTTTCTTT. Protein: CASRSDRGWGTEAFF.

This clone was observed once. The chain combines TRBV4-3 with TRBJ1-2, with 7 bases fitting TRBD1. The V gene's germline CDR1 is LGHNA and CDR2 YSLEER. This CDR3 comprises 12 residues. V was clipped by 6 bases and J by 6 bases; unmatched bases: 4. The CDR3 loop reads CASSYDRDGYTF. The CDR3, as DNA: TGCGCCAGCAGTTATGACAGGGATGGCTACACCTTC.

The gene calls are TRBV4-2 and TRBJ1-3, with unresolved D. CDR3 length equals 15 residues. V dropped 0 bases and J dropped 0 bases, with 6 bases sitting between them. The germline CDR1 and CDR2 sequences are LGHNA and YNFKEQ. The CDR3 DNA sequence: TGTGCCAGCAGCCAAGATGGAGGCTCTGGAAACACCATATATTTT. Encoded protein: CASSQDGGSGNTIYF.

The chain recombines TRBV4-2 with TRBJ2-5; the D is unclear. Between the trimmed V and J ends, which lost 0 bases and 1 base, there was a span of 6 bases. Germline CDR1 and CDR2: LGHNA and YNFKEQ. This CDR3 has 14 residues. The CDR3 protein is CASSQDTAQETQYF. In DNA, the CDR3 is TGTGCCAGCAGCCAAGATACAGCCCAAGAGACCCAGTACTTC.

V usage is TRBV4-1 and J usage is TRBJ2-7; a weak D match, TRBD1 (8 bases). The CDR3 runs to 16 residues. Per germline, CDR1 MGHRA and CDR2 YSYEKL. Deletions cut 1 base from V and 6 bases from J, with 19 bases between. CDR3 loop: CASSQVLLQGGREQYF. DNA for the CDR3: TGCGCCAGCAGCCAAGTTTTATTACAGGGGGGGCGCGAGCAGTACTTC.

J is TRBJ1-3 and V is TRBV6-6; 8 bases are shared with TRBD1. Looked up from germline, CDR1 is MNHNY and CDR2 is SVGAGI (reference sequence). Trimming removed 7 bases from V and 2 bases from J; junction bases left unmatched: 4. CDR3 length: 14 amino acids. CDR3 DNA sequence: TGTGCCAGCATCCCGGACAGGGCTGGAAACACCATATATTTT. Its translation: CASIPDRAGNTIYF.

The chain has TRBV28 and TRBJ2-5; D uncertain. This CDR3 region has 13 residues. V shed 3 bases and J shed 5 bases, with 10 bases lying between them. Germline assignment: CDR1 MDHEN and CDR2 SYDVKM. The chain's CDR3 is CASSFFRLETQYF. For the CDR3, the DNA is TGTGCCAGCAGTTTCTTCAGATTGGAGACCCAGTACTTC. The full variable domain, in which reference TRBV28 and TRBJ2-5 provide the parts outside the CDR3, is DVKVTQSSRYLVKRTGEKVFLECVQDMDHENMFWYRQDPGLGLRLIYFSYDVKMKEKGDIPEGYSVSREKKERFSLILESASTNQTSMYLCASSFFRLETQYFGPGTRLLVL.

This clone was seen only a few times. This sequence joins TRBV11-3 and TRBJ2-7; perhaps TRBD1 as D (6 bases). Per germline, CDR1 SGHNT and CDR2 YENEEA. Trimming pared 3 bases from V and 5 bases from J, leaving 11 bases between. The CDR3 sequence is 13 residues long. The CDR3 sequence: CASSFLRGHEQYF. CDR3 sequence (DNA): TGTGCCAGCAGCTTCCTCAGGGGACACGAGCAGTACTTC.

DNA of the CDR3: TGCAGCGCCGCCCCAGAGACCCAGTACTTC. Its protein is CSAAPETQYF. The V call is TRBV29-1, the J call TRBJ2-5, with D unclear. The CDR3 has 10 amino acids. Looked up from germline, CDR1 is SQVTM and CDR2 is ANQGSEA. V lost 7 bases to trimming and J lost 4 bases, with 7 bases between them.

V gene TRBV7-2 combines with J gene TRBJ2-1, with D tentatively TRBD1 or TRBD2 (5 bases each). V was pared by 1 base and J by 6 bases, with 10 bases between. Germline CDR1 reads SGHTA; CDR2 reads FQGNSA. The CDR3 loop spans 14 amino acids. The chain's CDR3 is CASSLERGVNEQFF. The CDR3 DNA sequence: TGTGCCAGCAGCTTAGAAAGAGGGGTCAATGAGCAGTTCTTC.

As DNA, the CDR3 is TGTGCCAGCAGCTCCACAGGGGTACTTCAGCCCCAGCATTTT. This encodes CASSSTGVLQPQHF. The chain carries TRBV7-2 and TRBJ1-5; 7 nucleotides match TRBD1. CDR1 and CDR2 (germline): SGHTA, FQGNSA. The V segment lost 4 bases and the J segment 6 bases; nucleotides outside the gene matches: 6. CDR3 size: 14 residues. Filled out from reference TRBV7-2 and TRBJ1-5, the complete variable domain reads GAGVSQSPSNKVTEKGKDVELRCDPISGHTALYWYRQSLGQGLEFLIYFQGNSAPDKSGLPSDRFSAERTGGSVSTLTIQRTQQEDSAVYLCASSSTGVLQPQHFGDGTRLSIL.

V gene TRBV10-3 combines with J gene TRBJ1-1; D gene unclear. This CDR3 has 12 amino acids. In germline, CDR1 is ENHRY, CDR2 SYGVKD. V was cut by 10 bases and J by 8 bases, with 17 bases left in between. This chain's CDR3 is CATAPEQVEAFF. In DNA, the CDR3 is TGTGCCACCGCTCCCGAGCAAGTAGAAGCTTTCTTT.

V is TRBV5-1 and J is TRBJ2-1; 8 bases are a match to TRBD1. The CDR3 spans 15 residues. Germline CDR1 and CDR2: SGHRS and YFSETQ. The V segment lost 0 bases and the J segment 4 bases; nucleotides outside the gene matches: 3. The CDR3 here is CASSLGDRGYNEQFF. The CDR3 nucleotides are TGCGCCAGCAGCTTGGGCGACAGGGGATACAATGAGCAGTTCTTC.

This chain joins TRBV3-1 (or the pseudogene TRBV3-2) and TRBJ2-7, with D possibly matching TRBD2 (5 bases). Trimming stripped 3 bases from V and 0 bases from J, with 9 bases between. The germline gives CDR1 LGHDT, CDR2 YNNKEL (reference sequence). The CDR3 length is 14 residues. The CDR3 DNA follows: TGTGCCAGCAGCCAGGTAGGGAGCTCCTACGAGCAGTACTTC. It encodes CASSQVGSSYEQYF.

This rearrangement joins TRBV5-1 to TRBJ1-1; weak D call: TRBD1 (5 bases). Germline CDR1 SGHRS, CDR2 YFSETQ. This CDR3 comprises 14 residues. The germline V and J ends were trimmed by 4 bases and 5 bases, with 15 bases remaining between them. The DNA of the CDR3 is TGCGCCAGCAGCCCAATGCAGGGAAAAACTGAAGCTTTCTTT. It translates to CASSPMQGKTEAFF.